What follows are 7 T cell receptor beta chains derived from one specimen sequenced in a study of blood T cell repertoires in COVID-19. Libraries were prepared by immunoSEQ multiplex PCR; TCRdb keeps only in-frame clonotypes and omits some of them. The data contain roughly 200,000 clones, 70% to 85% of them singletons. The sample comprised PBMCs or T cells enriched from blood (not recorded which). Source of these receptors: a woman aged 55-70 years with acute COVID-19.

This chain uses TRBV6-1 with TRBJ1-4; 7 bases agree with TRBD1. V shed 3 bases, J shed 8 bases, and the junction held 3 bases outside the gene matches. CDR3 size: 13 residues. Germline loops: CDR1 MNHNS, CDR2 SASEGT. CDR3 loop: CASSEYRGEKLFF. The CDR3, as DNA: TGTGCCAGCAGTGAGTACAGGGGAGAAAAACTGTTTTTT.

The chain links TRBV18 to TRBJ1-6, with 9 bases fitting TRBD1. The CDR3 is 16 amino acids. The V gene end was trimmed by 3 bases and the J gene end by 10 bases; junction bases not matched to a gene: 10. CDR1 KGHSH and CDR2 LQKENI come from the germline V gene. CDR3: CASSPNTGGYESPLHF. CDR3 sequence (DNA): TGTGCCAGCTCACCCAATACAGGGGGCTATGAGTCACCCCTCCACTTT.

This clone was seen only a few times. The chain employs TRBV19 and TRBJ1-1; TRBD1 aligns across 7 bases. This CDR3 comprises 16 residues. Germline values: CDR1 LNHDA, CDR2 SQIVND (reference sequence). With V trimmed by 7 bases and J by 5 bases, 16 bases remained unmatched. CDR3 sequence (DNA): TGTGCCAGTAAATGGCGCGGGACGACAGGGCAAACTGAAGCTTTCTTT. It specifies CASKWRGTTGQTEAFF.

This clone appeared once. The junction and the germline gene differ at one end; a read error may be behind it. The V and J genes are TRBV7-9 and TRBJ2-1; no definite D call. This CDR3 has 13 residues. The germline gives CDR1 SEHNR, CDR2 FQNEAQ (reference sequence). The CDR3 DNA reads TGTGCCAGCAGCCTAAGCTCCGACAATGAGCAGTTCTTC. This translates into CASSLSSDNEQFF.

V is TRBV30 and J is TRBJ2-6; D gene uncertain. The V end was cut by 4 bases, the J end by 3 bases, with 7 bases between. Germline V gene lookup returns CDR1 GTSNPN and CDR2 SVGIG (reference sequence). This CDR3 comprises 13 residues. The CDR3, as DNA: TGTGCCTGGACCCTAGGTGGGGCCAACGTCCTGACTTTC. Translated: CAWTLGGANVLTF.

The chain joins TRBV7-2 to TRBJ1-2; D perhaps matches TRBD1 (5 bases). V was trimmed by 4 bases and J by 7 bases, leaving 13 bases between them. The V gene's germline CDR1 is SGHTA and CDR2 FQGNSA. The CDR3 runs to 13 residues. The DNA of the CDR3 is TGTGCCAGCAGCTGGGGGAGGGTATCTGGCTACACCTTC. Protein: CASSWGRVSGYTF.

The rearrangement joins TRBV10-3 to TRBJ1-2; D is possibly TRBD1 (5 bases). Germline CDR1 reads ENHRY; CDR2 reads SYGVKD. V was pared by 4 bases and J by 2 bases, with 11 bases between. The length of the CDR3 is 14 residues. CDR3 in amino acids: CAISGRRGNYGYTF. CDR3 sequence (DNA): TGTGCCATCAGTGGAAGGCGGGGGAACTATGGCTACACCTTC.